One and the same sample provided the 4 T cell receptor beta chains below, sequenced in a study of T cell responses to AZD1222 COVID-19 vaccine. Sequenced by immunoSEQ multiplex PCR; TCRdb stores in-frame clones only, minus some. The table has 80,000 to 85,000 clones, 85% to 95% seen once. The sample was peripheral blood, taken 28 days after the second AZD1222 dose. The receptors were gathered from an adult who received the AZD1222 COVID-19 vaccine.

The chain has TRBV5-1 and TRBJ1-3, with 9 bases that match TRBD1. V lost 4 bases to trimming and J lost 0 bases; unmatched junction nucleotides: 11. This CDR3 is built from 18 residues. The germline gives CDR1 SGHRS, CDR2 YFSETQ. Written as DNA, the CDR3 is TGCGCCAGCAGCCCAGGGGGGACAGGGCTTTTCTCTGGAAACACCATATATTTT. Protein product: CASSPGGTGLFSGNTIYF. Complete variable domain (other parts from reference TRBV5-1 and TRBJ1-3): KAGVTQTPRYLIKTRGQQVTLSCSPISGHRSVSWYQQTPGQGLQFLFEYFSETQRNKGNFPGRFSGRQFSNSRSEMNVSTLELGDSALYLCASSPGGTGLFSGNTIYFGEGSWLTVV.

This chain uses TRBV30 with TRBJ2-3; 7 bases are shared with TRBD1. This CDR3 region has 13 residues. Looked up from germline, CDR1 is GTSNPN and CDR2 is SVGIG (reference sequence). J lost 2 bases, V lost 7 bases, and 6 bases had no gene match. The CDR3 loop reads CASTGVNTDTQYF. The CDR3 DNA sequence: TGTGCCTCAACAGGGGTCAACACAGATACGCAGTATTTT.

The chain uses TRBV7-6 and TRBJ2-2; 7 bases match TRBD1. This CDR3 is 17 amino acids long. Looked up from germline, CDR1 is SGHVS and CDR2 is FNYEAQ. Trimming removed 1 base from V and 5 bases from J; junction bases left unmatched: 10. CDR3 nucleotide sequence: TGTGCCAGCAGCTTAGGAGTTACAGGGGTGGTTACCGGGGAGCTGTTTTTT. Amino acid sequence: CASSLGVTGVVTGELFF.

The chain employs TRBV5-6 and TRBJ1-1, with a tentative D call TRBD1 (5 bases). The CDR3 is 14 residues long. V was shortened by 6 bases and J by 2 bases, with 14 bases between the two germline ends. Germline-derived CDR1 and CDR2 are SGHDT and YYEEEE. The CDR3 DNA follows: TGTGCCAGCACTGAGGGGCTAATCAACACTGAAGCTTTCTTT. Translation gives CASTEGLINTEAFF.